This T cell receptor (beta chain) comes out of a study of blood T cells in healthy people across ages. From germline, CDR1 is LNHNV and CDR2 YYDKDF (reference sequence). The CDR3 is 17 residues long. V lost 0 bases, J lost 0 bases, and 13 bases lay in between. Only a few counts were recorded for this clonotype. A second PCR of roughly 7 to 11 cycles used a sample-barcoded 5' primer and a J-beta primer mix. Each CDR3 protein gets one entry after TCRdb re-called the 5' RACE reads with MiXCR. This sample yields 1.5 million to 2 million distinct CDR3 sequences, of which 28% are seen a single time; 7.7% belongs to the top ten.

The sequencing input was blood. The rearrangement joins TRBV15 to TRBJ2-3; no clear D gene. This TCR came from a woman aged 25 to 39 in good health. CDR3 nucleotide sequence: TGTGCCACCAGCAGAGATCTGACGCGGTCTAGCACAGATACGCAGTATTTT. The encoded protein is CATSRDLTRSSTDTQYF.